This TCR beta chain was identified in a study of immune heterogeneity within non-small cell lung tumors listed by TCRdb under 2018. In the study overall: By histology, several squamous cell carcinomas, approximately 11 non-squamous carcinomas and 1 tumor not otherwise specified were included. Neoantigen binding to each patient's HLA alleles was predicted with netMHCpan-3.0 for mutant peptides of 8 to 11 amino acids. TCR repertoires were analyzed from 57 tumor loci of roughly 14 patients, whereas transcriptome data were available for only 35 to 50 loci from about a dozen patients. The study combined whole-exome sequencing, RNA-seq and TCR beta repertoire sequencing of multiple spatially distinct regions from each NSCLC tumor to examine intratumoral immune heterogeneity. Overall study outcomes, separate from this receptor: Local tumor mutational burden and local T-cell repertoire clonality had a statistically significant but moderate positive correlation (R about 0.3). High-frequency TCR beta clonotypes were found to be largely distinct between individual patients. Within a given patient, the same dominant CDR3B clonotypes showed up repeatedly across loci, although different tumor locations also carried unique high-frequency clones.

For the TCR template, genomic DNA was extracted from bulk tumor tissue, and approximately 600 ng of gDNA was amplified for each sample. Multiple biopsies per primary tumor were taken during surgery, spaced as far apart as possible within the tumor mass. The study cohort was described as untreated, and the patients were newly diagnosed NSCLC cases having curative surgery. The donor group was made up of roughly 15 newly diagnosed non-small cell lung cancer patients undergoing surgery with curative intent. Two independent pathologists examined the resected tumor masses. Only high-quality DNA and RNA samples were carried forward to sequencing. CDR1 MNHEY and CDR2 SVGAGI were looked up in the germline V gene. V is reduced by 0 bases and J by 1 base, leaving a spacing of 3 bases between them. The CDR3 sequence holds 13 residues, the cysteine and phenylalanine included. Kept here is only the CDR3 DNA, which spans 39 bases and is read in frame from base 1.

This clonotype is considered medium-sized (0.01 to 0.1%). The specificity of this receptor is unknown. Base qualities are not recorded, but no much larger clone differs from it by a single base. The TCR beta CDR3 region was amplified with a multiplex PCR system, in which a first round of 9 to 11 cycles was run using 32 V-gene forward and 13 J-gene reverse primers. The first PCR round was done with a QIAGEN Multiplex PCR Kit, and the primer sequences were filed in Chinese patent CN105087789A. Illumina universal primers were added in a second PCR round performed with the Phusion High-Fidelity PCR Kit. Sequencing of the TCR libraries was done on the Illumina HiSeq X Ten platform in paired-end mode with a 151 bp read length. On the authors' methods: Cutadapt removed reads without multiplex PCR primers, PEAR merged read pairs, and MiXCR with default settings called CDR3 regions. Shannon entropy measured repertoire diversity, while clonality was calculated as one minus the Shannon entropy divided by the ln of the count of productive unique sequences. A clonotype counted as a dominant or high-frequency T-cell clone when its frequency was 0.5% or higher. TCRdb trimmed public reads at Q25 via fastp, called clones via MiXCR and kept in-frame beta chains. Each record represents a unique CDR3 protein, reported with the most common genes and DNA among its rows. The V and J calls here are based on TCRdb, not the publication. Recorded for this sample are 5,000 to 6,500 distinct CDR3 sequences; less than 20% of them occurred a single time. The top ten constitute about 4% of the sample.

The receptor was derived from a man in his forties with non-small cell lung cancer. The sequencing input was lung tumor tissue. This chain joins TRBV6-5 to TRBJ1-1; confidence is insufficient to name the D gene. CDR3 loop: CASSYSKNTEAFF. The nucleotide sequence is given as TGTGCCAGCAGTTACTCTAAGAACACTGAAGCTTTCTTT.